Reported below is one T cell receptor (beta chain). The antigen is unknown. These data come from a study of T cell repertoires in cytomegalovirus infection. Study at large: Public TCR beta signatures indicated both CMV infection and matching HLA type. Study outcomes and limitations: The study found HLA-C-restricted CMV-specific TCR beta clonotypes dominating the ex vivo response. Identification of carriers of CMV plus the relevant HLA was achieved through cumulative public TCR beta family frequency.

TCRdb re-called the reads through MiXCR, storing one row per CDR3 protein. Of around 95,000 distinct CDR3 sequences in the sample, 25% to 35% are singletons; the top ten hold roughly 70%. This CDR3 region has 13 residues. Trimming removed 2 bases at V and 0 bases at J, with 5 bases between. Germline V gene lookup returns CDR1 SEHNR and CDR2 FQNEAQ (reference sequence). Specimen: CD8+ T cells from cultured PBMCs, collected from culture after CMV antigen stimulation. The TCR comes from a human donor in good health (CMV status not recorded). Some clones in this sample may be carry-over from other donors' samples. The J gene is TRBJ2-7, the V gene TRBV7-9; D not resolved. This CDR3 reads CASSLPASYEQYF. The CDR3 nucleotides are TGTGCCAGCAGCTTACCAGCCTCCTACGAGCAGTACTTC.